The T cell receptor (beta chain) under discussion was sequenced for a study of post-analysis software for immune sequencing data. About this clonotype: The antigen remains undetermined. A much larger clone is a single base away; this may be a read error.

CDR1 is PRHDT and CDR2 is FYEKMQ in the germline V gene (reference sequence). V lost 5 bases and J 13 bases, leaving 18 bases between the germline ends. This CDR3 has 13 residues. TCR beta libraries were prepared from cDNA with unique molecular identifiers. TCRdb fed the PCR reads into MiXCR, producing one record per CDR3 protein. The sample includes about 200,000 distinct CDR3 sequences, approximately 28% of them seen just once. Overall study results and limits: Controls showed lower frequencies than patients for roughly five TRBV segments, and TRBV5-6, TRBV5-1 and TRBV20-1 were among these.

The chain carries TRBV13 and TRBJ2-1; possibly TRBD1 or TRBD2 for D (5 bases each). This clonotype originated in a girl aged 2-17 years with multiple sclerosis. The specimen sequenced was blood. CDR3 loop: CASSPGAQETQFF. CDR3 DNA: TGTGCCAGCAGCCCCGGGGCACAAGAGACCCAGTTCTTC.